This T cell receptor beta chain was retrieved from a study of blood T cell repertoires in COVID-19. Background on the study: There were acute and convalescent COVID-19 samples, and they came from the United States, Italy and Spain.

Germline values: CDR1 SGHTA, CDR2 FQGNSA. There are 14 residues in the CDR3. Trimming shortened V by 4 bases and J by 0 bases, and 10 bases separated the two germline ends. Some clones are missing from TCRdb's copy, which holds only in-frame ones; the method was immunoSEQ multiplex PCR. The data contain 35,000 to 50,000 clones, roughly 87% of them singletons. Source material: peripheral blood. The chain carries TRBV7-2 and TRBJ2-7, with D perhaps matching TRBD2 (6 bases). The clonotype originates from an elderly woman with active COVID-19. CDR3 nucleotide sequence: TGTGCCAGCAGCTACCTAGCGAGCTCCTACGAGCAGTACTTC. Residues: CASSYLASSYEQYF.